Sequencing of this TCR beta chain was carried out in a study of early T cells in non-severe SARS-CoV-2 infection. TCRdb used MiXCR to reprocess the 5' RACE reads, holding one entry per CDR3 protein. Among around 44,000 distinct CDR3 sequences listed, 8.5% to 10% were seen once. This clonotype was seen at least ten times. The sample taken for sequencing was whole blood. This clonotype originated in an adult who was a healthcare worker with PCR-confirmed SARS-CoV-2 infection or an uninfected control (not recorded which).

The CDR3 is CASSSRGDTGELFF. CDR3 coding DNA: TGTGCCAGTAGTAGCCGTGGGGACACCGGGGAGCTGTTTTTT. The chain carries TRBV19 and TRBJ2-2; D call uncertain. The V end was cut by 4 bases, the J end by 3 bases, with 9 bases between. This CDR3 region has 14 residues. Germline assignment: CDR1 LNHDA and CDR2 SQIVND (reference sequence).